Below, 17 T cell receptor beta chains from the same sample are listed, as sequenced in a study of CD8+ T cells in alopecia areata. Following extraction, RNA underwent reverse transcription to cDNA, which served as the sequencing template. The repertoire was sequenced with immunoSEQ multiplex PCR; TCRdb's copy has only in-frame clones and lacks some. The data hold roughly 210,000 clones, with 40% to 45% observed a single time. Stated treatment: oral pan-JAK inhibitor, 5-10 mg twice daily. The material sequenced was CD4+ T cells sorted from blood, taken at approximately week 36, from a patient treated with tofacitinib. Receptors originate from a human donor with alopecia areata.

The CDR3 nucleotides read TGTGCCAGCAGACCGAGGGGGCCGGACTATGGCTACACCTTC. Translating it yields CASRPRGPDYGYTF. The genes are TRBV5-6 and TRBJ1-2, with 7 positions matching TRBD1. CDR1 is SGHDT, CDR2 YYEEEE, per germline. The CDR3 covers 14 residues. V lost 5 bases to trimming and J lost 3 bases; unmatched junction nucleotides: 7.

This clone was counted between two and nine times. The same CDR3 also results from other DNA sequences found in this sample. In nucleotides, the CDR3 is TGCGCCAGCAGCTTGGTGCGTGAGACCCAGTACTTC. Translating it yields CASSLVRETQYF. This chain connects TRBV5-1 to TRBJ2-5; D unclear. V was pared by 0 bases and J by 5 bases, with 5 bases between. Germline assignment: CDR1 SGHRS and CDR2 YFSETQ. The CDR3 has 12 residues.

The V and J genes are TRBV5-1 and TRBJ2-5; a weak D match, TRBD1 (6 bases). CDR3 length equals 14 residues. CDR1 SGHRS and CDR2 YFSETQ come from the germline V gene. V was shortened by 0 bases and J by 4 bases, with 10 bases between the two germline ends. In DNA form, the CDR3 reads TGCGCCAGCAGCTTGGACAGGGCGACAGAGACCCAGTACTTC. Encoded protein: CASSLDRATETQYF.

V is TRBV4-2 and J is TRBJ1-2, with D tentatively TRBD1 (6 bases). Germline lookup yields CDR1 LGHNA and CDR2 YNFKEQ. The ends were cut back, 4 bases at V and 0 bases at J, with 12 bases in the middle. This CDR3 has 15 residues. DNA for the CDR3: TGTGCCAGCAGCCTTGGACAGCAAACTAACTATGGCTACACCTTC. It is translated as CASSLGQQTNYGYTF.

The chain recombines TRBV18 with TRBJ2-1; D not resolved. CDR1 is KGHSH, CDR2 LQKENI, per germline. Trimming took 2 bases from V and 7 from J, leaving 3 bases between them. This CDR3 has 11 amino acids. In DNA, the CDR3 is TGTGCCAGCTCACCATCGAATGAGCAGTTCTTC. This sequence encodes CASSPSNEQFF.

In this sample, this clone turned up a few times. This chain joins TRBV9 and TRBJ2-1; 11 bases align to TRBD2. Trimming cost V 3 bases and J 4 bases; bases outside gene matches: 6. Per germline, CDR1 SGDLS and CDR2 YYNGEE. This CDR3 has 16 residues. CDR3 sequence (DNA): TGTGCCAGCAGCGCGGTCGGGACTAGCGGATACAATGAGCAGTTCTTC. Its protein product is CASSAVGTSGYNEQFF.

Points on this clone: In the same sample, other DNA sequences code for this CDR3. The chain is built from TRBV5-1 and TRBJ2-5; 8 nucleotides agree with TRBD1. The germline CDR1 and CDR2 sequences are SGHRS and YFSETQ. The CDR3 length is 14 residues. Germline trimming cut 3 bases from V and 5 bases from J; bases unmatched to any gene: 6. The CDR3 DNA sequence: TGCGCCAGCAGCTCCGGACAGGGACGGGAGACCCAGTACTTC. This codes for CASSSGQGRETQYF.

The CDR3, as DNA: TGTGCCAGCAGTTACGGACAGAACTCCTACGAGCAGTACTTC. Its translation: CASSYGQNSYEQYF. The chain carries TRBV6-5 and TRBJ2-7, with a weak D call TRBD1 (6 bases). Looked up from germline, CDR1 is MNHEY and CDR2 is SVGAGI. There are 14 residues in the CDR3. Trimming shortened V by 2 bases and J by 0 bases, and 8 bases separated the two germline ends.

The chain couples TRBV27 to TRBJ2-7; unclear D gene. Per the germline V gene, CDR1 is MNHEY and CDR2 is SMNVEV (reference sequence). The V and J ends lost 3 bases and 2 bases respectively, with 11 bases between them. The CDR3 runs 14 residues. The CDR3 nucleotides are TGTGCCAGCAGTTTGCAGGCGATGACCTACGAGCAGTACTTC. Translation gives CASSLQAMTYEQYF.

The chain links TRBV6-5 to TRBJ1-2, with D possibly matching TRBD1 (5 bases). This CDR3 is 14 amino acids long. Between the trimmed V and J ends, which lost 0 bases and 1 base, there was a span of 6 bases. Germline CDR1 and CDR2: MNHEY and SVGAGI. The CDR3 protein is CASSYSGGNYGYTF. The CDR3 coding sequence is TGTGCCAGCAGTTACTCGGGGGGTAACTATGGCTACACCTTC.

The chain has TRBV30 and TRBJ1-1; a possible D gene is TRBD1 (6 bases). Germline V gene sequence: CDR1 GTSNPN, CDR2 SVGIG (reference sequence). The CDR3 covers 14 residues. V was cut by 2 bases and J by 6 bases, with 16 bases left in between. Here the CDR3 DNA reads TGTGCCTGGAGTCTTAGAGGGGGTAGGGCTGAAGCTTTCTTT. It encodes CAWSLRGGRAEAFF.

This clone was recorded only once. The chain carries TRBV30 and TRBJ2-5; possible D gene TRBD2, 5 bases. This CDR3 contains 12 residues. The V end lost 2 bases, the J end lost 9 bases, and 13 bases lay between the germline ends. CDR1 is GTSNPN, CDR2 SVGIG, per germline (reference sequence). The CDR3 nucleotides are TGTGCCTGGAGTAGCGGCCAGAAGGCCCAGTACTTC. This translates into CAWSSGQKAQYF.

V and J are TRBV5-1 and TRBJ1-2; D perhaps matches TRBD1 (5 bases). The length of the CDR3 is 14 residues. The ends were cut back, 4 bases at V and 8 bases at J, with 18 bases in the middle. Germline V gives CDR1 SGHRS, CDR2 YFSETQ. The CDR3 DNA sequence: TGCGCCAGCAGCCTCGCCGGGACCCCGGAGGGCTACACCTTC. Amino acid sequence: CASSLAGTPEGYTF.

The CDR3 spells CASSQDIPDSYEQYF. CDR3 bases: TGCGCCAGCAGCCAAGATATACCGGATTCCTACGAGCAGTACTTC. This chain connects TRBV4-1 to TRBJ2-7; D not certain. Germline V gene data show CDR1 as MGHRA and CDR2 as YSYEKL. V shed 0 bases and J shed 1 base, with 10 bases lying between them. This CDR3 region has 15 residues.

This clone was seen once. This chain uses TRBV29-1 with TRBJ2-5, with TRBD2 identical over 9 bases. CDR3 length: 14 residues. Germline CDR1 SQVTM, CDR2 ANQGSEA. With V trimmed by 4 bases and J by 0 bases, 3 bases remained unmatched. The CDR3 sequence is CSVGLAGNQETQYF. Written as DNA, the CDR3 is TGCAGCGTTGGCCTAGCGGGAAACCAAGAGACCCAGTACTTC. Full variable domain (remainder filled in from reference TRBV29-1 and TRBJ2-5): SAVISQKPSRDICQRGTSLTIQCQVDSQVTMMFWYRQQPGQSLTLIATANQGSEATYESGFVIDKFPISRPNLTFSTLTVSNMSPEDSSIYLCSVGLAGNQETQYFGPGTRLLVL.

The J gene is TRBJ2-7, the V gene TRBV6-5; the D gene is possibly TRBD2 (5 bases). Germline CDR1 and CDR2: MNHEY and SVGAGI. Trimming removed 2 bases from V and 2 bases from J, with 7 bases in between. This CDR3 contains 13 residues. The CDR3 sequence: CASSYERPYEQYF. The CDR3 DNA reads as TGTGCCAGCAGTTACGAGCGGCCCTACGAGCAGTACTTC.

The rearrangement joins TRBV28 to TRBJ1-5; perhaps TRBD1 as D (5 bases). CDR3 length: 16 amino acids. Germline V lookup: CDR1 MDHEN, CDR2 SYDVKM. Trimming removed 7 bases at V and 2 bases at J, with 18 bases between. The CDR3 loop reads CASTETQGVGNQPQHF. The DNA for the CDR3 is TGTGCCAGCACCGAAACCCAGGGAGTCGGCAATCAGCCCCAGCATTTT.